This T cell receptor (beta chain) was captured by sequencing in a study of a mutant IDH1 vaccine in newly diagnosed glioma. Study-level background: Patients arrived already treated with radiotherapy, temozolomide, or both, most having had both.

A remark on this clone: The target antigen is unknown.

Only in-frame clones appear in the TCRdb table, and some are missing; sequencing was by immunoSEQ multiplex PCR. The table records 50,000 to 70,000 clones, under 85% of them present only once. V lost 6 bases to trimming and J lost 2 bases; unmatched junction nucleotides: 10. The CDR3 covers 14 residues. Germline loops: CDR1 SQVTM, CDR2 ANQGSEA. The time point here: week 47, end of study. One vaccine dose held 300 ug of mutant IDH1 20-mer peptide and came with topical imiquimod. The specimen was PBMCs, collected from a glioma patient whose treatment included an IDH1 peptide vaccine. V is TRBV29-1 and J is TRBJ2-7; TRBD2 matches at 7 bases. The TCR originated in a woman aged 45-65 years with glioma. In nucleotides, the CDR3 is TGCAGCGTGGGGGGGATAACAAACACCTACGAGCAGTACTTC. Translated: CSVGGITNTYEQYF.